This section outlines one T cell receptor (beta chain) sequence together with its context. There is no known antigen for this receptor. It has no much larger one-base neighbor in the sample; base qualities were not kept. These data are taken from a study of T cell repertoires in cytomegalovirus infection (dated by TCRdb to about 2019). Turning to the overall study: Because public TCR beta signatures pointed to carriage of CMV infection together with the matching HLA type, the HLA type of each donor mattered for the analysis.

From the germline V gene (reference sequence), CDR1 is MNHEY and CDR2 is SMNVEV. A distance of 16 bases separates the germline ends of V and J, which lose 2 bases and 4 bases respectively. From cysteine to phenylalanine, the CDR3 is 16 amino acids long. The read is trimmed to its CDR3 DNA, 48 bases read in frame from base 1. TCRdb records Illumina HiSeq 1500 as the sequencer. TCRdb redid the processing of the public reads, applying fastp at Q25 and MiXCR, and retained in-frame beta chains. Duplicate CDR3 protein sequences are folded into a single record with the most common DNA and genes. The sample table contains fewer than 350,000 distinct CDR3 sequences; only one count was recorded for about 17% of them. The ten largest clonotypes hold about 12% of the sample. The study at large found these results: The ex vivo response was dominated by HLA-C-restricted CMV-specific TCR beta clonotypes, which also provided the single most frequent clonotype in two of eight donors. Cumulative frequency of public TCR beta family members discriminated carriers of CMV infection plus the relevant HLA type in this cohort and an independent 352-donor cohort.

The material sequenced was PBMCs. The V gene is TRBV27 and the J gene is TRBJ2-3, with the D call perhaps TRBD1 or TRBD2, each one matching 5 bases. This sequence was found in a human donor in good health (CMV status not recorded). Some clones in this sample may be carry-over from other donors' samples. The CDR3 region has the sequence CASSLIQGVGSDTQYF. In nucleotide form, the sequence is TGTGCCAGCAGTTTAATCCAGGGAGTCGGGTCAGATACGCAGTATTTT.